The sample holds many counts of the clone carrying this T cell receptor (beta chain). Its antigen is currently unknown. CDR1 is SEHNR, CDR2 FQNEAQ, per germline (reference sequence). Deletions cut 2 bases from V and 9 bases from J, with 17 bases between. The CDR3 consists of 15 residues. On the day of bone marrow donation, the related graft donor provided peripheral blood. The record originates from a study of T cells after posttransplantation cyclophosphamide. Broader study findings: Skin or GI-infiltrating T cells shared few TRB sequences with blood.

Repertoires were generated with immunoSEQ multiplex PCR, while TCRdb's copy carries only in-frame clones and drops some. The sample contains approximately 31,000 clones, none of them singletons. Sequenced input: PBMCs. The J gene is TRBJ2-1, the V gene TRBV7-9, with D hard to call. The sequence was obtained from a woman in her thirties in good health and a related stem cell transplant donor. The CDR3 nucleotides are TGTGCCAGCAGCTTACGAGTAGCCACCGTAGGTGAGCAGTTCTTC. It yields the protein CASSLRVATVGEQFF.